The TCR beta chain described here comes from a study of blood T cell repertoires in COVID-19 (dated by TCRdb to 2018 to 2020). As for the study more broadly: The collaborator samples originated in the United States, Italy and Spain and spanned the acute and convalescent phases of COVID-19. Subjects who had been exposed to COVID-19, were actively infected with it, or had recovered from it provided the deeply sampled blood TCRbeta repertoires that made up the dataset. Samples came from the ongoing ImmuneRACE study (first 160 participants) plus 1,254 subjects from 6 global collaborators. The repertoires were released in a freely available public database intended as a resource for research on the immune response to SARS-CoV-2. A de-identified subject ID, COVID-19 status, age in years and sex were almost always included in the sample metadata. The material from the prospective study consisted of cDNA or gDNA derived from T cells, B-cell-depleted T cells, or PBMCs. Where available, HLA class I and class II types were taken from metadata supplied by the sample provider and were not determined by assay-based typing.

The collaborating institutions used their own protocols to collect whole blood in K2EDTA tubes. Collaborator samples were shipped for TCRbeta analysis as frozen whole blood, isolated PBMCs, or DNA extracted from either sample type. Study-wide findings and limitations: Clinical and demographic metadata were provided uncurated, with the amount varying by source and participant.

A word on this clone: There is no known antigen for this receptor. No much larger clone is present one base from it, and per-base qualities are unavailable.

CDR1 and CDR2, per the germline V gene (reference sequence), are SGHAT and FQDESV. Here V drops 1 base and J drops 7 bases, and the junction holds 7 bases not matched to any gene. Spanning cysteine to phenylalanine, the CDR3 consists of 15 amino acids. Left in the record is the CDR3 DNA by itself, 45 bases read in frame from the first base. TCRbeta CDR3 regions were amplified from genomic DNA by means of the immunoSEQ Assay, a bias-controlled multiplex PCR. On the study's bioinformatics: Within the assay, amplification of reference gene primers was used to estimate how many nucleated cells each sample contained. Sequence reads were collapsed and filtered to measure the absolute abundance of every unique TCRbeta CDR3 rearrangement. Productive Simpson clonality was computed per sample as the square root of Simpson's diversity index over productive rearrangements. Entries here come from immuneACCESS through TCRdb and include only in-frame sequences with V and J called. Some clones fail to appear in such tables; in the studies checked, an unresolved V gene covers under half of the shortfall, and the cause of the remainder is unknown. V, J and clone size were drawn from that table, and D and trimming were deduced from the DNA. The sample records roughly 68,000 clones, 80% to 90% of which are singletons. The ten top clones hold roughly 6.5% of the sample.

This TCR was sampled from a man over 45 with active COVID-19. Sequences were obtained from peripheral blood. This receptor chain uses TRBV11-1 and TRBJ2-1; TRBD2 aligns with 7 central bases. The DNA reads TGTGCCAGCAGCTTAGTGGGGGGAGGGTGGAATGAGCAGTTCTTC. Its translation reads: CASSLVGGGWNEQFF.